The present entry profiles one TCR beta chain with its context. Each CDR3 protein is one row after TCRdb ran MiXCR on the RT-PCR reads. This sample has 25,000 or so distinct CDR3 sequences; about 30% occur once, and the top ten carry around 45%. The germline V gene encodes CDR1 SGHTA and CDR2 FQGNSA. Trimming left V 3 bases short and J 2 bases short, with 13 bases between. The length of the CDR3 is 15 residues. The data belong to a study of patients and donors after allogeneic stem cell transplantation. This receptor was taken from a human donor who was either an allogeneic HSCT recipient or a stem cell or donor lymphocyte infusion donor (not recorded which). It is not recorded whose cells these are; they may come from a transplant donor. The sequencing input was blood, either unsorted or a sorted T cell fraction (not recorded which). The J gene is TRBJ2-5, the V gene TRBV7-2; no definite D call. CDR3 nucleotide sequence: TGTGCCAGCAGCTTCCGGGCCTTTTTTCAAGAGACCCAGTACTTC. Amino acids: CASSFRAFFQETQYF. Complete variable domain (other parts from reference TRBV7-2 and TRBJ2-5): GAGVSQSPSNKVTEKGKDVELRCDPISGHTALYWYRQSLGQGLEFLIYFQGNSAPDKSGLPSDRFSAERTGGSVSTLTIQRTQQEDSAVYLCASSFRAFFQETQYFGPGTRLLVL.